The clone carrying this T cell receptor (beta chain) was observed a handful of times. The source of the sample is a study of response to subunit inactivated influenza vaccine. The CDR3 runs 16 residues. Trimming left V 5 bases short and J 2 bases short, with 19 bases between. CDR1 is DFQATT and CDR2 is SNEGSKA in the germline V gene (reference sequence). TCRdb reprocessed the RT-PCR reads with MiXCR, giving one entry per CDR3 protein. The sample records about 700,000 distinct CDR3 sequences, roughly 15% being singletons. Material: PBMCs from blood, obtained around 14 days before vaccination. This chain links TRBV20-1 with TRBJ2-4; possible D gene TRBD1, 6 bases. The sequence derives from a middle-aged man who received an inactivated influenza vaccine. This chain's CDR3 is CSAGGKQGWTKNIQYF. The CDR3 nucleotides read TGCAGTGCTGGAGGTAAACAGGGTTGGACCAAAAACATTCAGTACTTC.